These 26 T cell receptor beta chains were sequenced from one sample in a study of T cell responses to AZD1222 COVID-19 vaccine. Only in-frame clones appear in the TCRdb table, and some are missing; sequencing was by immunoSEQ multiplex PCR. Here the sample spans 100,000 to 150,000 clones, more than 70% being singletons. The sequences come from peripheral blood, collected on day 0 of AZD1222 vaccination. The receptors were gathered from an adult in good health.

The chain combines TRBV7-2 with TRBJ1-4; TRBD1 might be the D (5 bases). The length of the CDR3 is 16 residues. Germline-derived CDR1 and CDR2 are SGHTA and FQGNSA. V lost 5 bases to trimming and J lost 10 bases, with 23 bases between them. CDR3 region: CASSAPLQGRGRKLFF. The CDR3 DNA reads TGTGCCAGCAGCGCGCCGCTTCAGGGTAGGGGAAGAAAACTGTTTTTT. Using reference TRBV7-2 and TRBJ1-4 for the parts outside the CDR3, the full variable domain is GAGVSQSPSNKVTEKGKDVELRCDPISGHTALYWYRQSLGQGLEFLIYFQGNSAPDKSGLPSDRFSAERTGGSVSTLTIQRTQQEDSAVYLCASSAPLQGRGRKLFFGSGTQLSVL.

The genes are TRBV3-1 (or the pseudogene TRBV3-2) and TRBJ1-1; TRBD1 is a possible D gene (5 bases). Trimming stripped 7 bases from V and 4 bases from J, with 13 bases between. Germline V CDR1 and CDR2: LGHDT, YNNKEL (reference sequence). The CDR3 has 13 residues. Here the CDR3 DNA reads TGTGCCAGCATGCAAGGGGTTCGCACTGAAGCTTTCTTT. It specifies CASMQGVRTEAFF.

V and J are TRBV11-1 and TRBJ2-5; perhaps TRBD2 as D (6 bases). Trimming took 8 bases from V and 5 from J, leaving 15 bases between them. This CDR3 contains 13 residues. CDR1 and CDR2 from the germline V gene are SGHAT and FQDESV (reference sequence). CDR3 nucleotide sequence: TGTGCCAGCGGGGGACTTGGTCGCGAGACCCAGTACTTC. This codes for CASGGLGRETQYF.

This clone was recorded once. This chain links TRBV19 with TRBJ1-1, with 8 bases that match TRBD1. Germline values: CDR1 LNHDA, CDR2 SQIVND (reference sequence). The CDR3 sequence is 14 residues long. V was pared by 0 bases and J by 4 bases, with 1 base of the junction left unmatched. CDR3 residues: CASSIDRGRTEAFF. DNA of the CDR3: TGTGCCAGTAGTATAGACAGGGGGCGCACTGAAGCTTTCTTT.

The chain joins TRBV5-8 to TRBJ2-3, with D unresolved. This CDR3 spans 17 amino acids. Trimming cost V 1 base and J 0 bases, with 15 bases left between them. The germline CDR1 and CDR2 sequences are SGHTS and YDEGEE. Here the CDR3 reads CASSLRILSRSTDTQYF. The CDR3 DNA is TGTGCCAGCAGCTTGAGGATCCTGTCCAGAAGCACAGATACGCAGTATTTT.

V and J are TRBV6-1 and TRBJ2-1, with D perhaps TRBD1 (6 bases). This CDR3 region has 15 residues. Germline V gene sequence: CDR1 MNHNS, CDR2 SASEGT. Trimming shortened V by 2 bases and J by 7 bases, and 15 bases separated the two germline ends. DNA for the CDR3: TGTGCCAGCAGTGAACGGGCAGGGGCAAGGAATGAGCAGTTCTTC. Its protein product is CASSERAGARNEQFF.

The chain joins TRBV9 to TRBJ2-2; D call uncertain. The CDR3 covers 12 residues. V lost 2 bases, J lost 6 bases, and 5 bases lay in between. Germline V gene sequence: CDR1 SGDLS, CDR2 YYNGEE. The CDR3, as DNA: TGTGCCAGCAGCGTCAGTCCCGGGGAGCTGTTTTTT. Protein product: CASSVSPGELFF.

The chain uses TRBV6-4 and TRBJ2-7, with 10 bases that match TRBD2. The V gene's germline CDR1 is MRHNA and CDR2 SNTAGT. There are 15 residues in the CDR3. V gave up 5 bases and J gave up 1 base; unmatched junction bases: 5. The CDR3 DNA reads as TGTGCCAGCAGTCCAGCGGGGGGGAAATCCTACGAGCAGTACTTC. This translates into CASSPAGGKSYEQYF.

This chain joins TRBV3-1 (or the pseudogene TRBV3-2) and TRBJ1-6; 8 bases fit TRBD1. Germline V CDR1 and CDR2: LGHDT, YNNKEL (reference sequence). CDR3 length equals 15 residues. The trim removed 1 base at V and 9 bases at J, leaving 5 bases unmatched. The CDR3 sequence: CASSQGTGSGSPLHF. The CDR3 region has the DNA TGTGCCAGCAGCCAAGGGACAGGGTCTGGTTCACCCCTCCACTTT.

CDR3 loop: CASSARSGSPLHF. For the CDR3, the DNA is TGTGCCAGCAGCGCCCGCAGTGGCTCACCCCTCCACTTT. V is TRBV9 and J is TRBJ1-6, with no clear D. The V gene's germline CDR1 is SGDLS and CDR2 YYNGEE. The CDR3 contains 13 residues. V was shortened by 3 bases and J by 10 bases, with 11 bases between the two germline ends.

The J gene is TRBJ1-4, the V gene TRBV6-5; 9 bases fit TRBD1. CDR1 is MNHEY and CDR2 is SVGAGI in the germline V gene. This CDR3 has 15 amino acids. The V gene end was trimmed by 2 bases and the J gene end by 8 bases; junction bases not matched to a gene: 6. The CDR3 is CASSYGDREGEKLFF. DNA of the CDR3: TGTGCCAGCAGTTACGGGGACAGGGAAGGGGAAAAACTGTTTTTT.

The chain joins TRBV12-3 or TRBV12-4 to TRBJ1-1; D remains ambiguous. The V end lost 6 bases, the J end lost 4 bases, and 9 bases lay between the germline ends. The length of the CDR3 is 12 residues. The CDR3 sequence: CASRSSGTEAFF. In DNA, the CDR3 is TGTGCCAGCAGGTCATCGGGCACTGAAGCTTTCTTT.

The rearrangement joins TRBV3-1 (or the pseudogene TRBV3-2) to TRBJ1-1; D is uncertain. The germline V and J ends were trimmed by 1 base and 1 base, with 4 bases remaining between them. This CDR3 has 13 amino acids. Germline V lookup: CDR1 LGHDT, CDR2 YNNKEL (reference sequence). CDR3 region: CASSQVGNTEAFF. The DNA of the CDR3 is TGTGCCAGCAGCCAAGTTGGGAACACTGAAGCTTTCTTT.

Details on this clone: The junction departs from the called germline gene at one end, perhaps through a read error. This sequence joins TRBV4-1 and TRBJ1-6; 7 bases fit TRBD1. CDR3 length: 16 amino acids. Germline lookup yields CDR1 MGHRA and CDR2 YSYEKL. The CDR3 protein is CARSPQGVGYNSPLHF. The CDR3 DNA follows: TGCGCCCGCAGCCCGCAGGGGGTCGGGTATAATTCACCCCTCCACTTT.

This clone appeared once. The chain recombines TRBV5-5 with TRBJ2-5, with 9 bases aligning to TRBD2. The CDR3 sequence is 15 residues long. V shed 3 bases and J 1 base; nucleotides not matched to a gene: 4. Germline V CDR1 and CDR2: SGHKS, YYEKEE (reference sequence). CDR3 sequence: CASSSTSGSQETQYF. In DNA, the CDR3 is TGTGCCAGCAGCTCAACTAGCGGGTCCCAAGAGACCCAGTACTTC. The full variable domain, completed using reference TRBV5-5 and TRBJ2-5, is DAGVTQSPTHLIKTRGQQVTLRCSPISGHKSVSWYQQVLGQGPQFIFQYYEKEERGRGNFPDRFSARQFPNYSSELNVNALLLGDSALYLCASSSTSGSQETQYFGPGTRLLVL.

This clone was recorded only once. The V gene is TRBV2, the J gene TRBJ1-6; 7 bases align to TRBD1. Losses at the gene ends were 4 bases for V and 7 bases for J; bases not matched to a gene: 16. Germline V CDR1 and CDR2: SNHLY, FYNNEI. This CDR3 region has 18 residues. Here the CDR3 reads CASSARMAGGGENSPLHF. DNA for the CDR3: TGTGCCAGCAGTGCTCGCATGGCAGGGGGAGGCGAAAATTCACCCCTCCACTTT.

J is TRBJ1-3 and V is TRBV9; a weak D match, TRBD1 (5 bases). The CDR3 contains 17 residues. Germline values: CDR1 SGDLS, CDR2 YYNGEE. V was pared by 2 bases and J by 0 bases, with 15 bases between. CDR3 amino acids: CASSVSTGRSSGNTIYF. The DNA for the CDR3 is TGTGCCAGCAGCGTTTCAACGGGACGGAGCTCTGGAAACACCATATATTTT.

The chain links TRBV19 to TRBJ2-1; 7 bases are shared with TRBD2. From germline, CDR1 is LNHDA and CDR2 SQIVND (reference sequence). Trimming removed 3 bases from V and 4 bases from J; junction bases left unmatched: 6. This CDR3 is 15 amino acids long. The CDR3 loop is CASSMIAGAYNEQFF. The CDR3 DNA reads as TGTGCCAGTAGTATGATAGCGGGCGCTTACAATGAGCAGTTCTTC.

The CDR3 protein is CASSPRPGEQYF. The CDR3 DNA sequence: TGTGCCAGTAGTCCCCGGCCGGGCGAGCAGTACTTC. The chain employs TRBV19 and TRBJ2-7; no clear D gene. Germline values: CDR1 LNHDA, CDR2 SQIVND (reference sequence). This CDR3 comprises 12 residues. The V gene lost 5 bases and the J gene lost 6 bases, with 11 bases spanning the gap.

This clone appeared a few times. This rearrangement joins TRBV7-2 to TRBJ2-2; the D is unclear. Looked up from germline, CDR1 is SGHTA and CDR2 is FQGNSA. This CDR3 is built from 12 residues. V dropped 5 bases and J dropped 3 bases, with 4 bases sitting between them. CDR3: CASSTHTGELFF. For the CDR3, the DNA is TGTGCCAGCAGCACTCACACCGGGGAGCTGTTTTTT.

The chain carries TRBV7-8 and TRBJ1-3; no reliable D call. The CDR3 covers 14 residues. Trimming shortened V by 5 bases and J by 3 bases, and 11 bases separated the two germline ends. Germline assignment: CDR1 SGHVS and CDR2 FQNEAQ. The CDR3 bases are TGTGCCAGCAGCGTTAGTGCGTTTGGAAACACCATATATTTT. It encodes CASSVSAFGNTIYF.

The sample holds a few counts of this clone. The chain combines TRBV7-9 with TRBJ2-1; no clear D gene. The CDR3 spans 13 residues. Trimming took 5 bases from V and 15 from J, leaving 20 bases between them. CDR1 and CDR2 (germline): SEHNR, FQNEAQ (reference sequence). CDR3 coding DNA: TGTGCCAGCAGCACCCCCGCCGGGCCTCGTCGGTTCTTC. It specifies CASSTPAGPRRFF.

The V gene is TRBV9, the J gene TRBJ1-5; no clear D. V lost 0 bases to trimming and J lost 6 bases, with 7 bases between them. Germline CDR1 is SGDLS and CDR2 is YYNGEE. The CDR3 is 13 residues long. CDR3 sequence reads: CASSVGPRQPQHF. As DNA, the CDR3 is TGTGCCAGCAGCGTAGGGCCCCGTCAGCCCCAGCATTTT.

CDR3 loop: CASSQQWDTGTNEKLFF. CDR3 bases: TGCGCCAGCAGCCAACAATGGGACACGGGAACTAATGAAAAACTGTTTTTT. The chain combines TRBV4-1 with TRBJ1-4, with a possible D match to TRBD1 (6 bases). V was trimmed by 2 bases and J by 1 base, leaving 14 bases between them. The CDR3 contains 17 residues. CDR1 MGHRA and CDR2 YSYEKL come from the germline V gene.

In DNA form, the CDR3 reads TGTGCCAGCAGTGGAGGCCTAAAGACAGGGAACTACGAGCAGTACTTC. Translation gives CASSGGLKTGNYEQYF. The chain recombines TRBV6-1 with TRBJ2-7, with TRBD1 matching 7 bases. J was trimmed by 3 bases and V by 4 bases; bases with no gene match: 12. The CDR3 has 16 amino acids. Germline lookup yields CDR1 MNHNS and CDR2 SASEGT.

This chain links TRBV7-2 with TRBJ2-1; D not certain. V was clipped by 5 bases and J by 11 bases, with 13 bases between them. This CDR3 is built from 12 residues. Germline CDR1 reads SGHTA; CDR2 reads FQGNSA. CDR3 nucleotides: TGTGCCAGCAGCCCACAACTGGGCAAGCAGTTCTTC. Translation gives CASSPQLGKQFF.